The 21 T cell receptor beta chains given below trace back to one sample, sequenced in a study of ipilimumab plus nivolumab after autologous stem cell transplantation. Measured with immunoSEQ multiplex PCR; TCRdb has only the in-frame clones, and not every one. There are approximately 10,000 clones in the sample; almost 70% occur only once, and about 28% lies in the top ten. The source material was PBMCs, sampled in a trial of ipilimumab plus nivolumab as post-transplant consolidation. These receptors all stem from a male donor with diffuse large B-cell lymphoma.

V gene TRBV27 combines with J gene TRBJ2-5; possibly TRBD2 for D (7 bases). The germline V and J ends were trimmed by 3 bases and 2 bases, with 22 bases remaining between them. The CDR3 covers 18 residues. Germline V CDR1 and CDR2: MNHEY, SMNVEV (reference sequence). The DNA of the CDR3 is TGTGCCAGCAGTTTGACAGCGGGGACATTCCTTGATCAAGAGACCCAGTACTTC. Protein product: CASSLTAGTFLDQETQYF.

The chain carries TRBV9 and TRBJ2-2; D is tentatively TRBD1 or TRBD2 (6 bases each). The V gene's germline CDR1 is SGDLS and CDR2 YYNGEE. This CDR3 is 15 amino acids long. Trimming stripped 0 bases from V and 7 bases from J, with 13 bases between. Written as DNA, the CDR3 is TGTGCCAGCAGCGTAGCGGGGGCGCGTATCGGGGAGCTGTTTTTT. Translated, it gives CASSVAGARIGELFF.

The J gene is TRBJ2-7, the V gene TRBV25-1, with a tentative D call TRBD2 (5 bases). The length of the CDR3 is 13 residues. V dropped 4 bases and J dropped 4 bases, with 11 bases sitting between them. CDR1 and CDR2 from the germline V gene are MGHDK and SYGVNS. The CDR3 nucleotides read TGTGCCAGCAGTGGAGGAGGTACTTACGAGCAGTACTTC. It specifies CASSGGGTYEQYF.

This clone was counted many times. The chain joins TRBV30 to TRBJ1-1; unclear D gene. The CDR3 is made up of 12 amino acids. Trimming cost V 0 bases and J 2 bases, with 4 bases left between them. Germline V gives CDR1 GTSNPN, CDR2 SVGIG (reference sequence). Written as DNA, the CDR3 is TGTGCCTGGAGTGTGGGTAACACTGAAGCTTTCTTT. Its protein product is CAWSVGNTEAFF.

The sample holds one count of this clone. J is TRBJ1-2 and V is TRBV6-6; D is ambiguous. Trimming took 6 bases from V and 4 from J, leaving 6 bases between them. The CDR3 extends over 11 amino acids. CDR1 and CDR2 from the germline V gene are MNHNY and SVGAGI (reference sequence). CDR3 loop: CASSNSYGYTF. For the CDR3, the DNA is TGTGCCAGCAGCAACAGCTATGGCTACACCTTC.

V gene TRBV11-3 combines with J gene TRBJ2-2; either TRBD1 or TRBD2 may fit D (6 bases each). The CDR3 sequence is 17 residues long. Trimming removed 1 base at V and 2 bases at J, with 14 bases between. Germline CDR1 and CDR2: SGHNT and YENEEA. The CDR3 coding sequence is TGTGCCAGCAGCTTAGGAGGGGGTAGCGGAAACACCGGGGAGCTGTTTTTT. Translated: CASSLGGGSGNTGELFF.

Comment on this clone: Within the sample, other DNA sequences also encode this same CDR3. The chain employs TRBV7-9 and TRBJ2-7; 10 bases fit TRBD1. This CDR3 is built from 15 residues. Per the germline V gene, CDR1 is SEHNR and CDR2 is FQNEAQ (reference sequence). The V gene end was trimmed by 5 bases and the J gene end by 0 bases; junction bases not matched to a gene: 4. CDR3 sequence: CASSPGQGGSYEQYF. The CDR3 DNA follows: TGTGCCAGCAGCCCAGGACAGGGGGGCTCCTACGAGCAGTACTTC.

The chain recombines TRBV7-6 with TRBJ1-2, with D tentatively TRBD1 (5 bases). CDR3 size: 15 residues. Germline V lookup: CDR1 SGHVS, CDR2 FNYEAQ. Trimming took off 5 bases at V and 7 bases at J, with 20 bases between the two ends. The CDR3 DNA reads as TGTGCCAGCAGCCCCCAGTTTGAGGGGACGGGTGGCTACACCTTC. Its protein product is CASSPQFEGTGGYTF.

The CDR3 DNA reads TGTGCCAGCTGTGGACAACGGGGCTTCAATCAGCCCCAGCATTTT. It encodes CASCGQRGFNQPQHF. The rearrangement uses TRBV6-1 and TRBJ1-5; D might be TRBD1 (5 bases). Germline V gene lookup returns CDR1 MNHNS and CDR2 SASEGT. The CDR3 runs to 15 residues. V was pared by 8 bases and J by 3 bases, with 17 bases between.

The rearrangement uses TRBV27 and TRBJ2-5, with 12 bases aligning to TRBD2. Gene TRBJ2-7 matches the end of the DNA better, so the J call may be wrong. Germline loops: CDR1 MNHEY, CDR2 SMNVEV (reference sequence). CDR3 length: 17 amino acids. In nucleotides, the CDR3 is TGTGCCAGCAGTTCTCTAGCGGGAGGGTTTCTAGGGTACGAGCAGTACTTC. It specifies CASSSLAGGFLGYEQYF.

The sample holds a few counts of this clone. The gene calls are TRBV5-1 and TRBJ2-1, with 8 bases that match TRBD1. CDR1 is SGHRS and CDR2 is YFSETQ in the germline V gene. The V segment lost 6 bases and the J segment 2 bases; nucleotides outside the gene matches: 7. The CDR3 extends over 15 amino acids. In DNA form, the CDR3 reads TGCGCCAGCACCGCCCGGGACAGGCCCTACAATGAGCAGTTCTTC. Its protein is CASTARDRPYNEQFF.

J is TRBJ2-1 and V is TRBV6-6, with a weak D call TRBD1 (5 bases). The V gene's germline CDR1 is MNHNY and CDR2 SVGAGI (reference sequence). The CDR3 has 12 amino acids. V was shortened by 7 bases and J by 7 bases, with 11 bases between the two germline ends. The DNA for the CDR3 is TGTGCCAGCAAAGAGAAGGGGAATGAGCAGTTCTTC. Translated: CASKEKGNEQFF.

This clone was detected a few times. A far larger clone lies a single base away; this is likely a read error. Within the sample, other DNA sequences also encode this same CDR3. The CDR3 region is CPSSVGGNGGNTEAFF. The CDR3 bases are TGTCCCAGCAGCGTAGGGGGAAACGGGGGGAACACTGAAGCTTTCTTT. The chain recombines TRBV9 with TRBJ1-1; a weak D match, TRBD1 (6 bases). This CDR3 has 16 residues. Germline CDR1 is SGDLS and CDR2 is YYNGEE.

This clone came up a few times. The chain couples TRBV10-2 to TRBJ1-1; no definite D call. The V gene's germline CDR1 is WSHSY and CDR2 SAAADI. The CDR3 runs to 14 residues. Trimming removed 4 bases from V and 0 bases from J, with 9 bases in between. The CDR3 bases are TGCGCCAGCAGTGTCCTCGGACTGAACACTGAAGCTTTCTTT. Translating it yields CASSVLGLNTEAFF.

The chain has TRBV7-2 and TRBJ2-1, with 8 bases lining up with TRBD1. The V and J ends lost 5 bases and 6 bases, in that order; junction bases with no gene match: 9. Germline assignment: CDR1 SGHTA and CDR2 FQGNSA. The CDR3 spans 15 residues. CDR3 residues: CASSRDRTRSNEQFF. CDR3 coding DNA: TGTGCCAGCAGCCGGGACAGGACACGTAGCAATGAGCAGTTCTTC.

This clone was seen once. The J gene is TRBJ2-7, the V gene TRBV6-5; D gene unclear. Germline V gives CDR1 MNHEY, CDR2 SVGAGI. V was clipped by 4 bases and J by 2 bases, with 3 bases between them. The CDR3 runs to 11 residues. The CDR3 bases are TGTGCCAGCAGTTCCACCTACGAGCAGTACTTC. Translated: CASSSTYEQYF.

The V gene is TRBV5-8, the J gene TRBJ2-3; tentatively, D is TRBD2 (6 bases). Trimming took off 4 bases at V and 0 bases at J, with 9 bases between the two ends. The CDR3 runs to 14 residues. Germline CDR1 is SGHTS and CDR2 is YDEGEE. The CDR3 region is CASSPGTSTDTQYF. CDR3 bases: TGTGCCAGCAGCCCCGGGACTAGCACAGATACGCAGTATTTT.

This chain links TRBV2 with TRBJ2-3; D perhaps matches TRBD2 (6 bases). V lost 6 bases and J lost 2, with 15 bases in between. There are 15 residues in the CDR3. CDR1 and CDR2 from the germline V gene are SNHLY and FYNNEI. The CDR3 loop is CASRRRDSDTDTQYF. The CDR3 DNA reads TGTGCCAGCAGACGCCGGGACTCCGACACAGATACGCAGTATTTT.

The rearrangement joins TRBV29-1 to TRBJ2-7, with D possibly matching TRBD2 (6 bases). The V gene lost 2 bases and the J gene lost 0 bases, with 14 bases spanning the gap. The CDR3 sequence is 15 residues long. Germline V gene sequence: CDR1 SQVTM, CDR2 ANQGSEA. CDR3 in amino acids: CSVELEGKSSYEQYF. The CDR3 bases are TGCAGCGTTGAATTGGAGGGGAAAAGCTCCTACGAGCAGTACTTC.

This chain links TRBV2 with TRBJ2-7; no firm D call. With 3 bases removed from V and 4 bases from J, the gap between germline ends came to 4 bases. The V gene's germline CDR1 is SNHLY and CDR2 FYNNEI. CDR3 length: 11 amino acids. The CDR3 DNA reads TGTGCCAGCAGTGATAGGTACGAGCAGTACTTC. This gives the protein CASSDRYEQYF.

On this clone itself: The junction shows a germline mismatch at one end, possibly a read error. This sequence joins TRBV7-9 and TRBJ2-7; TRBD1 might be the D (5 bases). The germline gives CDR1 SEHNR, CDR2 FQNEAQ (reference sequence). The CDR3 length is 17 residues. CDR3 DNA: TGCGCCAGCAGCCAAGAAGTTCAGCAGGGTACTTCCTACGAGCAGTACTTC. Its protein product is CASSQEVQQGTSYEQYF.